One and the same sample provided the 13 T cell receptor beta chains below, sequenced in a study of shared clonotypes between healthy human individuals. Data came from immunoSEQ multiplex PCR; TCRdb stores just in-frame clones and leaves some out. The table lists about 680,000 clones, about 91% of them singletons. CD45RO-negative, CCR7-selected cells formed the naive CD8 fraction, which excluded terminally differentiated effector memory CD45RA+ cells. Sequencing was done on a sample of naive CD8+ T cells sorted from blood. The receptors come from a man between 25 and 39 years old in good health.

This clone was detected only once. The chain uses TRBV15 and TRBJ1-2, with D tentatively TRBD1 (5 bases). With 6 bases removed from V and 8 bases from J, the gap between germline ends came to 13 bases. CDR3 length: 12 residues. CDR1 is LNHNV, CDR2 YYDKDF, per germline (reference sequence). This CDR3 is CATRGTGSGYTF. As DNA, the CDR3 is TGTGCCACCAGGGGAACAGGTTCGGGCTACACCTTC. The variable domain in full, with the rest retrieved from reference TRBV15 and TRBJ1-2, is DAMVIQNPRYQVTQFGKPVTLSCSQTLNHNVMYWYQQKSSQAPKLLFHYYDKDFNNEADTPDNFQSRRPNTSFCFLDIRSPGLGDTAMYLCATRGTGSGYTFGSGTRLTVV.

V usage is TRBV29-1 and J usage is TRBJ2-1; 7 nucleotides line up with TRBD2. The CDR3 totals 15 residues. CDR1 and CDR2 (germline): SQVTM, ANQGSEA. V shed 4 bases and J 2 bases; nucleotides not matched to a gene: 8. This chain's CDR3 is CSVGRLGRPYNEQFF. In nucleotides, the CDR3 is TGCAGCGTTGGTCGTCTCGGGAGGCCCTACAATGAGCAGTTCTTC.

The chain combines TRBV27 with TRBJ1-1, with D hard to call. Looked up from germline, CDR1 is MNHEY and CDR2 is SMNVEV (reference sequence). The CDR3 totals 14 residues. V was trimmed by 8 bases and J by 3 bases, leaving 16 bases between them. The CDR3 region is CASWPSRWDTEAFF. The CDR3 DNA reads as TGTGCCAGCTGGCCATCGCGGTGGGACACTGAAGCTTTCTTT.

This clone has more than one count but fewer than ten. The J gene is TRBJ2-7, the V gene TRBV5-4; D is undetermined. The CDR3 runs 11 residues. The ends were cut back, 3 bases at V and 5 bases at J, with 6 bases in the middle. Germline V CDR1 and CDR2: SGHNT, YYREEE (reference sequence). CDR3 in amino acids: CASSSRDEQYF. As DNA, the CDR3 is TGTGCCAGCAGCTCCCGGGACGAGCAGTACTTC.

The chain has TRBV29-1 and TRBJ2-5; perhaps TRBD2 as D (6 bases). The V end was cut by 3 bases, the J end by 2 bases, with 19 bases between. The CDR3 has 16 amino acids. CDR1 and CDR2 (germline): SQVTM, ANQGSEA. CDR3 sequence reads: CSVDREVPSEQETQYF. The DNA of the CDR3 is TGCAGCGTTGACCGCGAAGTCCCTAGCGAGCAAGAGACCCAGTACTTC.

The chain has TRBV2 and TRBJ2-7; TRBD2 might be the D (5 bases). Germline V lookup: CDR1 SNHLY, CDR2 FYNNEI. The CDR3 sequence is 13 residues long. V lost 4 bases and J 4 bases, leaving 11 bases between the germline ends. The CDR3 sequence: CASSAVTGYEQYF. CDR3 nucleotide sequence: TGTGCCAGCAGTGCCGTGACGGGATACGAGCAGTACTTC.

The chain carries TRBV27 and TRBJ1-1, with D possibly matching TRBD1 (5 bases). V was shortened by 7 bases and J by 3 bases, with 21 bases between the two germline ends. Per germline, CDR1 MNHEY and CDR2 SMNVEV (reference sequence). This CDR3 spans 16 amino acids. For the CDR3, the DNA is TGTGCCAGCATGCCAATCGGGAGAGGGGAGGACACTGAAGCTTTCTTT. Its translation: CASMPIGRGEDTEAFF.

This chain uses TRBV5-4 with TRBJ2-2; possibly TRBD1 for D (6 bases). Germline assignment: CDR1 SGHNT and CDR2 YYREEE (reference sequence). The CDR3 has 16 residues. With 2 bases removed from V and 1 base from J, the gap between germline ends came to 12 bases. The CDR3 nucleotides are TGTGCCAGCAGCTTCTGGGACACCTTGAACACCGGGGAGCTGTTTTTT. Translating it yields CASSFWDTLNTGELFF.

CDR3 amino acids: CASSPLGTEFQETQYF. The CDR3 DNA reads TGTGCCAGCTCACCGCTCGGGACAGAATTCCAAGAGACCCAGTACTTC. The chain carries TRBV18 and TRBJ2-5, with 7 bases fitting TRBD1. V trimming: 3 bases; J trimming: 1 base; junction bases outside the gene matches: 8. This CDR3 has 16 amino acids. Germline loops: CDR1 KGHSH, CDR2 LQKENI.

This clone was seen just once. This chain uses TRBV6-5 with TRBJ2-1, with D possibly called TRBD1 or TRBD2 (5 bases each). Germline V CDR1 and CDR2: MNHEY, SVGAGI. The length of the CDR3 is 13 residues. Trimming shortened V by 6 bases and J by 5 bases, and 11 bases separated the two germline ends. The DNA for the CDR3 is TGTGCCAGCAGCCGGGGACCGAACAATGAGCAGTTCTTC. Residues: CASSRGPNNEQFF.

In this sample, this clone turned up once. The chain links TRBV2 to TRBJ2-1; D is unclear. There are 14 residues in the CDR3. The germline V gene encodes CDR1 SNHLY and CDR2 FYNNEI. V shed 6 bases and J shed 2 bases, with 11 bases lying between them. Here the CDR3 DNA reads TGTGCCAGCAGGTACAGAGAACCCTACAATGAGCAGTTCTTC. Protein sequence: CASRYREPYNEQFF. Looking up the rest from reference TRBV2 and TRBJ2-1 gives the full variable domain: EPEVTQTPSHQVTQMGQEVILRCVPISNHLYFYWYRQILGQKVEFLVSFYNNEISEKSEIFDDQFSVERPDGSNFTLKIRSTKLEDSAMYFCASRYREPYNEQFFGPGTRLTVL.

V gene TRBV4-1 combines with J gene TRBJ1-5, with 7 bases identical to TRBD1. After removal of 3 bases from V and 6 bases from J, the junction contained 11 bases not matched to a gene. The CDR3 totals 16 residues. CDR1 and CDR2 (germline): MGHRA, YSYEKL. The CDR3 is CASSHPTGTLTQPQHF. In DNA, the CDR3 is TGCGCCAGCAGCCACCCGACAGGGACCCTTACTCAGCCCCAGCATTTT.

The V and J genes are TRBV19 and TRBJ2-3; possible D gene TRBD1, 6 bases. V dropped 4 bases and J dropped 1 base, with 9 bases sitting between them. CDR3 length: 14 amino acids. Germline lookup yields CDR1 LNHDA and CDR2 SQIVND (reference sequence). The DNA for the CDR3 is TGTGCCAGTAGTAGGGGGCCAGGCACAGATACGCAGTATTTT. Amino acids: CASSRGPGTDTQYF. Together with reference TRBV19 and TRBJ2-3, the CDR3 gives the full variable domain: DGGITQSPKYLFRKEGQNVTLSCEQNLNHDAMYWYRQDPGQGLRLIYYSQIVNDFQKGDIAEGYSVSREKKESFPLTVTSAQKNPTAFYLCASSRGPGTDTQYFGPGTRLTVL.